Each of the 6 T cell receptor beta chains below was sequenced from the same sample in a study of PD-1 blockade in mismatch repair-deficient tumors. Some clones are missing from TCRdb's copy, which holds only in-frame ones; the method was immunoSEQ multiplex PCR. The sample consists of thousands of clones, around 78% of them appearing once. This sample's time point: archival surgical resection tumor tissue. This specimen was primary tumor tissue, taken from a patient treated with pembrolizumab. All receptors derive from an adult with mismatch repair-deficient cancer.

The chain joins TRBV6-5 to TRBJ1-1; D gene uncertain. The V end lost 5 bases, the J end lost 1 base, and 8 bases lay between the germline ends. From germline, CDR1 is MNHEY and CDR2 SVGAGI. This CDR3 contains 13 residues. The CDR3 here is CASSLRGNTEAFF. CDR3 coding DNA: TGTGCCAGCAGTCTCCGGGGGAACACTGAAGCTTTCTTT.

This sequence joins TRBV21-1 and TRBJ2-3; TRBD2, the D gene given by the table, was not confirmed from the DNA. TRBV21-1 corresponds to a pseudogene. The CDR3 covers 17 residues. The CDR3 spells CASSKKGRRGGGNTQYF. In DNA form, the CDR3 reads TGTGCCAGCAGCAAAAAGGGCCGCCGTGGGGGAGGGAATACGCAGTATTTT.

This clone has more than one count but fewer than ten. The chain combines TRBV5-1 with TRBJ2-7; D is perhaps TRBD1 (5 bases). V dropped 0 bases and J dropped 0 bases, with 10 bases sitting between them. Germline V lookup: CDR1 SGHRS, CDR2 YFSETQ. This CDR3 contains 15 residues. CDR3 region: CASSLVSRASYEQYF. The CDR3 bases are TGCGCCAGCAGCTTGGTTTCCAGGGCCTCCTACGAGCAGTACTTC.

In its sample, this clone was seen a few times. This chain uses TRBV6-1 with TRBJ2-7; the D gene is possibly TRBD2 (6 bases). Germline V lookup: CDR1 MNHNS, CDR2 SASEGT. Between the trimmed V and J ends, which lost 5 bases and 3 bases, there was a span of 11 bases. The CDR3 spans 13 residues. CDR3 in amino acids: CASSTREIYEQYF. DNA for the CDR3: TGTGCCAGCAGTACCCGGGAGATCTACGAGCAGTACTTC.

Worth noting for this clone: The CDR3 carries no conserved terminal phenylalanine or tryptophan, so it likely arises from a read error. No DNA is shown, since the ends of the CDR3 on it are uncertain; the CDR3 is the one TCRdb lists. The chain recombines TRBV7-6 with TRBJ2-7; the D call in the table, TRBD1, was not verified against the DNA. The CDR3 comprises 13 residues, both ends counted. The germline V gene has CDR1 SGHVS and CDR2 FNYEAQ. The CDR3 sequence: CASSLVRGTDLVA.

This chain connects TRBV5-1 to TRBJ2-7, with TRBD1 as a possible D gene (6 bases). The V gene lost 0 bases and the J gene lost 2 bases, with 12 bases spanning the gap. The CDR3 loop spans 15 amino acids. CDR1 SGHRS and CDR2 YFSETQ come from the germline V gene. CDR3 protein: CASSLVAGVTYEQYF. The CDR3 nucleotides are TGCGCCAGCAGCTTGGTTGCAGGGGTCACCTACGAGCAGTACTTC. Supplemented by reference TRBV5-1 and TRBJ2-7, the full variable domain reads KAGVTQTPRYLIKTRGQQVTLSCSPISGHRSVSWYQQTPGQGLQFLFEYFSETQRNKGNFPGRFSGRQFSNSRSEMNVSTLELGDSALYLCASSLVAGVTYEQYFGPGTRLTVT.